These T cell receptor beta chains were read from a single sample in a study of blood T cell repertoires in COVID-19. TCRdb keeps only in-frame clones here, not all; method: immunoSEQ multiplex PCR. The sample lists 250,000 or so clones; approximately 88% were seen once. The sample comprised peripheral blood. The receptors stem from a woman aged 40 to 50 who had recovered from COVID-19. Each CDR3 is given with its conserved first and last residue. D genes are given only for firm matches. Clone size appears in some rows only: once, few, many, or a class for an expanded clone.

d_gene	j_gene	v_gene	abundance	CDR3aa	CDR3nt
NA	TRBJ1-2	TRBV19	NA	CASSTRASYGYTF	TGTGCCAGTAGTACCAGGGCCAGCTATGGCTACACCTTC
NA	TRBJ2-2	TRBV24-1	NA	CATSRNTGELFF	TGTGCCACCAGTCGGAACACCGGGGAGCTGTTTTTT
TRBD1	TRBJ1-4	TRBV5-5	NA	CASSLVARGEKLFF	TGTGCCAGCAGCTTGGTTGCCAGGGGGGAAAAACTGTTTTTT
TRBD1	TRBJ2-7	TRBV27	NA	CASSLRARGFEQYF	TGTGCCAGCAGTCTACGGGCCAGGGGGTTCGAGCAGTACTTC
TRBD2	TRBJ2-1	TRBV6-4	NA	CASSVLAGFSYNEQFF	TGTGCCAGCAGTGTTCTAGCGGGCTTCTCCTACAATGAGCAGTTCTTC
TRBD1	TRBJ2-7	TRBV19	NA	CASSTPGQGSYEQYF	TGTGCCAGTAGTACACCGGGACAGGGTTCCTACGAGCAGTACTTC
TRBD1	TRBJ1-2	TRBV4-2	NA	CASSQAQGGPNYGYTF	TGTGCCAGCAGCCAAGCCCAGGGGGGCCCTAACTATGGCTACACCTTC
TRBD1	TRBJ1-2	TRBV6-1	NA	CASSDARGQAGYTF	TGTGCCAGCAGTGATGCCAGGGGGCAAGCGGGCTACACCTTC
TRBD1	TRBJ1-2	TRBV27	NA	CASRDTGTGEGYTF	TGTGCCAGCAGAGATACCGGGACAGGGGAAGGCTACACCTTC
TRBD2	TRBJ2-2	TRBV5-4	NA	CASSLAGSGRAGGELFF	TGTGCCAGCAGCTTGGCCGGGAGCGGGAGGGCCGGCGGGGAGCTGTTTTTT
NA	TRBJ2-7	TRBV9	once	CASSVAEVNEQYF	TGTGCCAGCAGCGTAGCCGAGGTAAACGAGCAGTACTTC
NA	TRBJ2-3	TRBV19	NA	CASSKDSATADTQYF	TGTGCCAGTAGTAAGGACTCGGCTACGGCAGATACGCAGTATTTT
TRBD1	TRBJ1-1	TRBV6-2/TRBV6-3	NA	CASSHGQGSPTFF	TGTGCCAGCAGCCATGGACAGGGTTCGCCAACTTTCTTT
NA	TRBJ2-7	TRBV30	once	CAWSVVGAGEQYF	TGTGCCTGGAGTGTGGTTGGGGCGGGGGAGCAGTACTTC
TRBD1	TRBJ1-2	TRBV24-1	NA	CATSEDRVPLTF	TGTGCCACCAGTGAAGACAGGGTCCCACTCACCTTC
TRBD1	TRBJ1-4	TRBV2	NA	CASSLLGTANEKLFF	TGTGCCAGCAGTTTACTCGGGACAGCTAATGAAAAACTGTTTTTT
NA	TRBJ2-2	TRBV19	NA	CASSAWGAGELFF	TGTGCCAGTAGTGCCTGGGGGGCCGGGGAGCTGTTTTTT
TRBD1	TRBJ1-2	TRBV5-5	NA	CASSLIVTGANYGYTF	TGTGCCAGCAGCTTGATAGTTACAGGGGCCAACTATGGCTACACCTTC
NA	TRBJ1-4	TRBV7-8	NA	CASSFGATNEKLFF	TGTGCCAGCAGCTTCGGGGCAACTAATGAAAAACTGTTTTTT
NA	TRBJ1-6	TRBV2	NA	CASSKQESSYNSPLHF	TGTGCCAGCAGCAAACAGGAAAGCTCCTATAATTCACCCCTCCACTTT
TRBD1	TRBJ1-5	TRBV7-8	NA	CASSRTGDAQPQHF	TGTGCCAGCAGCCGAACAGGGGATGCTCAGCCCCAGCATTTT
NA	TRBJ2-5	TRBV9	NA	CASSVGASQQETQYF	TGTGCCAGCAGCGTAGGGGCATCTCAACAGGAGACCCAGTACTTC
TRBD1	TRBJ2-5	TRBV28	once	CASVEGAGETQYF	TGTGCCAGCGTTGAGGGGGCTGGAGAGACCCAGTACTTC
NA	TRBJ2-1	TRBV7-3	NA	CASSLISSSGEQFF	TGTGCCAGCAGCTTAATCAGTAGTTCGGGTGAGCAGTTCTTC
NA	TRBJ2-2	TRBV7-9	NA	CASSLALGELFF	TGTGCCAGCAGCTTAGCACTCGGGGAGCTGTTTTTT
NA	TRBJ2-7	TRBV12-3/TRBV12-4	NA	CASSLLQGGEQYF	TGTGCCAGCAGTTTATTACAGGGCGGCGAGCAGTACTTC
TRBD2	TRBJ2-1	TRBV7-8	NA	CASSLGVPREDSYNEQFF	TGTGCCAGCAGCTTAGGCGTCCCGCGGGAGGACTCCTACAATGAGCAGTTCTTC
NA	TRBJ2-2	TRBV5-1	once	CASCRGGTGELFF	TGCGCCAGCTGCAGGGGTGGGACCGGGGAGCTGTTTTTT